The rows below give T cell receptor beta chains drawn from one sample of a study of beta chain features in type 1 diabetes. Produced via immunoSEQ multiplex PCR; TCRdb's table is partial and in-frame only. The sample holds 300,000 to 350,000 clones, approximately 9.9% seen once. Sequencing used central memory CD4+ T cells from blood. The receptor set was obtained from a man in his thirties or forties with type 1 diabetes. The CDR3 runs from the conserved cysteine through the conserved F or W. Each record gives: J gene, D gene, V gene, clone size, CDR3 DNA, CDR3 protein. The D gene is left open where the match is weak. The size entry is marked missing in some rows and otherwise reads once, few, many or a size class.

J: TRBJ2-1
D: NA
V: TRBV7-2
size: many
DNA: TGTGCCAGCAGCGCATCCTCAGGACAGGCGGGGGATGAGCAGTTCTTC
CDR3: CASSASSGQAGDEQFF

J: TRBJ1-3
D: NA
V: TRBV30
size: NA
DNA: TGTGCCTGGAGCCCCGGGGGGATTGGAAACACCATATATTTT
CDR3: CAWSPGGIGNTIYF

J: TRBJ2-3
D: NA
V: TRBV7-2
size: few
DNA: TGTGCCAGCAGCTCCTCCCAATCGGATACGCAGTATTTT
CDR3: CASSSSQSDTQYF

J: TRBJ1-4
D: TRBD1
V: TRBV7-9
size: NA
DNA: TGTGCCAGCAGCTCAGGACAGGGGGCGTCTGAAAAACTGTTTTTT
CDR3: CASSSGQGASEKLFF

J: TRBJ1-1
D: TRBD1
V: TRBV9
size: few
DNA: TGTGCCAGCAACCCCCAGACAGGGATAGAGACTGAAGCTTTCTTT
CDR3: CASNPQTGIETEAFF

J: TRBJ2-3
D: TRBD2
V: TRBV18
size: many
DNA: TGTGCCAGCTCACCGACTAGCGAAGGCACAGATACGCAGTATTTT
CDR3: CASSPTSEGTDTQYF

J: TRBJ1-1
D: TRBD1
V: TRBV7-9
size: few
DNA: TGTGCCAGCAGCTTAGCGGGACAGAGGAACACTGAAGCTTTCTTT
CDR3: CASSLAGQRNTEAFF

J: TRBJ1-2
D: TRBD1
V: TRBV28
size: few
DNA: TGTGCCAGCATCCCGACAGGGCCGCTCTTAGGCTACACCTTC
CDR3: CASIPTGPLLGYTF

J: TRBJ2-3
D: TRBD2
V: TRBV5-4
size: NA
DNA: TGTGCCAGCAGCCCGGGGGGAGCGGGGGTTGGCACAGATACGCAGTATTTT
CDR3: CASSPGGAGVGTDTQYF

J: TRBJ2-3
D: NA
V: TRBV10-1
size: few
DNA: TGCGCCAGCAGTGAGCCGGCGACGACGGATACGCAGTATTTT
CDR3: CASSEPATTDTQYF

J: TRBJ2-1
D: NA
V: TRBV6-1
size: NA
DNA: TGTGCCAGCAGTGTCGGAGGGGGGGCGGATGAGCAGTTCTTC
CDR3: CASSVGGGADEQFF

J: TRBJ2-7
D: NA
V: TRBV6-5
size: few
DNA: TGTGCCAGCAGTCGGAACCGGGACACATACGAGCAGTACTTC
CDR3: CASSRNRDTYEQYF

J: TRBJ1-2
D: NA
V: TRBV2
size: few
DNA: TGTGCCAGCAGTGAAGGGGAGGTGCATGGCTACACCTTC
CDR3: CASSEGEVHGYTF

J: TRBJ2-1
D: NA
V: TRBV11-2
size: many
DNA: TGTGCCAGCAGCTTAGCTCTAGCGAGGGCCTACAATGAGCAGTTCTTC
CDR3: CASSLALARAYNEQFF

J: TRBJ2-5
D: NA
V: TRBV28
size: NA
DNA: TGTGCCAGCAGCCCACACAGGGAGACCCAGTACTTC
CDR3: CASSPHRETQYF

J: TRBJ2-1
D: NA
V: TRBV7-2
size: few
DNA: TGTGCCAGCAGCTTAATGGAACTGAATGAGCAGTTCTTC
CDR3: CASSLMELNEQFF

J: TRBJ2-1
D: TRBD1
V: TRBV9
size: few
DNA: TGTGCCAGCACGAGGGACAGGGTCCCCAATGAGCAGTTCTTC
CDR3: CASTRDRVPNEQFF

J: TRBJ1-5
D: NA
V: TRBV2
size: NA
DNA: TGTGCCAGCAGTTCCAGTTTCTCTCAGCCCCAGCATTTT
CDR3: CASSSSFSQPQHF

J: TRBJ2-2
D: TRBD1
V: TRBV7-6
size: NA
DNA: TGTGCCAGCAGCTTATTCGTTGCCCCGGGACAGGGGTTGAACACCGGGGAGCTGTTTTTT
CDR3: CASSLFVAPGQGLNTGELFF

J: TRBJ2-3
D: TRBD1
V: TRBV29-1
size: NA
DNA: TGCAGCGTTGAAGATCGGGGGACAGGGGGCGCGCATACGCAGTATTTT
CDR3: CSVEDRGTGGAHTQYF

J: TRBJ1-2
D: NA
V: TRBV16
size: many
DNA: TGTGCCAGCAGCCAATCGTACAGCAACTATGGCTACACCTTC
CDR3: CASSQSYSNYGYTF

J: TRBJ1-2
D: TRBD1
V: TRBV5-8
size: NA
DNA: TGTGCCAGCAGCCGGACAGGGAACTATGGCTACACCTTC
CDR3: CASSRTGNYGYTF

J: TRBJ2-7
D: TRBD1
V: TRBV29-1
size: NA
DNA: TGCAGCGTCAGACCGGGACAGGGCGCCTACGAGCAGTACTTC
CDR3: CSVRPGQGAYEQYF

J: TRBJ2-5
D: TRBD2
V: TRBV7-2
size: NA
DNA: TGTGCCAGCAGCTTTCTAGCGGGGGGCCTTCAAGAGACCCAGTACTTC
CDR3: CASSFLAGGLQETQYF

J: TRBJ1-5
D: TRBD1
V: TRBV5-6
size: few
DNA: TGTGCCAGCAGCTCGGGCCGAGGACAGGGGGCACGACAGCCCCAGCATTTT
CDR3: CASSSGRGQGARQPQHF

J: TRBJ2-5
D: NA
V: TRBV7-2
size: NA
DNA: TGTGCCAGCAGCTTAAGATCGGAGGCGAGCCAGTACTTC
CDR3: CASSLRSEASQYF

J: TRBJ1-2
D: NA
V: TRBV7-8
size: few
DNA: TGTGCCAGCAGCTTAAACGACCCAGGGTCCTATGGCTACACCTTC
CDR3: CASSLNDPGSYGYTF

J: TRBJ1-3
D: NA
V: TRBV5-8
size: NA
DNA: TGTGCCAGCAGCTCGAGGAAGAACACCATATATTTT
CDR3: CASSSRKNTIYF

J: TRBJ2-4
D: NA
V: TRBV20-1
size: few
DNA: TGCAGTGCTAGAGATCTGGGACCCCAGTACTTC
CDR3: CSARDLGPQYF

J: TRBJ2-3
D: TRBD1
V: TRBV7-6
size: few
DNA: TGTGCCAGCAGCTTGGGACAGGGGGCAGATACGCAGTATTTT
CDR3: CASSLGQGADTQYF

J: TRBJ1-1
D: NA
V: TRBV19
size: many
DNA: TGTGCCAGTAGTCCCGCCGGGCTGAACACTGAAGCTTTCTTT
CDR3: CASSPAGLNTEAFF

J: TRBJ2-5
D: NA
V: TRBV7-9
size: few
DNA: TGTGCCAGCAGCTTATCTGGGCGAGAGACCCAGTACTTC
CDR3: CASSLSGRETQYF

J: TRBJ2-3
D: NA
V: TRBV7-2
size: NA
DNA: TGTGCCAGCAGCTCCCTCGGACCGGATTCGCAGTATTTT
CDR3: CASSSLGPDSQYF

J: TRBJ2-7
D: NA
V: TRBV6-5
size: NA
DNA: TGTGCCAGCACCCTAGAGGGGGGTTACGAGCAGTACTTC
CDR3: CASTLEGGYEQYF

J: TRBJ2-4
D: TRBD1
V: TRBV4-2
size: few
DNA: TGTGCCAGCAGCCAAGATCAATCCTCGACAGGGACATTCTTTCAGTACTTC
CDR3: CASSQDQSSTGTFFQYF

J: TRBJ2-7
D: TRBD2
V: TRBV7-2
size: many
DNA: TGTGCCAGCAGCGCAAGACTAGCGGGGGACTACGAGCAGTACTTC
CDR3: CASSARLAGDYEQYF

J: TRBJ1-2
D: NA
V: TRBV28
size: many
DNA: TGTGCCAGCAGCCAAACCACCGACAGCTATGGCTACACCTTC
CDR3: CASSQTTDSYGYTF

J: TRBJ1-1
D: NA
V: TRBV10-1
size: few
DNA: TGCGCCAGCAGTAGTAGCAGGAACACTGAAGCTTTCTTT
CDR3: CASSSSRNTEAFF

J: TRBJ2-6
D: NA
V: TRBV5-4
size: NA
DNA: TGTGCCAGCAGCTTAAGACAGGTGTCTGGGGCCAACGTCCTGACTTTC
CDR3: CASSLRQVSGANVLTF

J: TRBJ2-1
D: NA
V: TRBV30
size: few
DNA: TGTGCCTGGAGTAGGGGCCGCGGGTCCTACAATGAGCAGTTCTTC
CDR3: CAWSRGRGSYNEQFF

J: TRBJ2-1
D: TRBD2
V: TRBV28
size: NA
DNA: TGTGCCAGCATCGAAGGTGGCGGGGGGAAAAATGAGCAGTTCTTC
CDR3: CASIEGGGGKNEQFF

J: TRBJ2-3
D: TRBD2
V: TRBV28
size: NA
DNA: TGTGCCAGCAGTTCTTCCCTAGGTGGCGGGGGGGCCTATACGCAGTATTTT
CDR3: CASSSSLGGGGAYTQYF

J: TRBJ1-5
D: TRBD1
V: TRBV19
size: NA
DNA: TGTGCCGGGGACAGGGGAGGGGGCAATCAGCCCCAGCATTTT
CDR3: CAGDRGGGNQPQHF